These 15 T cell receptor beta chains came from one sample sequenced in a study of beta chain features in type 1 diabetes. These receptors have no known antigen. The entirety of the isolated RNA underwent reverse transcription, so expressed TCRB transcripts were sequenced. Some clones are missing from TCRdb's copy, which holds only in-frame ones; the method was immunoSEQ multiplex PCR. The data contain about 660,000 clones, around 15% of them seen just once; the ten biggest clones take up just under 0.04%. Findings and caveats of the study: Shorter TCRB CDR3s, moderately but significantly so, marked every one of the four CD4+ subsets in Type 1 diabetes patients.

The sequenced material came from naive CD4+ T cells from blood. The receptors stem from a man between 18 and 35 years old with type 1 diabetes.

The V gene is TRBV7-8, the J gene TRBJ2-3, with TRBD1 as a possible D gene (6 bases). Between the trimmed V and J ends, which lost 4 bases and 6 bases, there was a span of 14 bases. The V gene's germline CDR1 is SGHVS and CDR2 FQNEAQ. The CDR3 has 14 amino acids. As DNA, the CDR3 is TGTGCCAGCAGCTCCGGACAGCCAGGCGATACGCAGTATTTT. This codes for CASSSGQPGDTQYF.

This sequence joins TRBV2 and TRBJ2-2, with 12 bases fitting TRBD2. With 6 bases clipped from V and 5 bases from J, the junction kept 7 bases outside the gene matches. The CDR3 length is 16 residues. The germline CDR1 and CDR2 sequences are SNHLY and FYNNEI. CDR3 loop: CASRSTSGRRTGELFF. The CDR3 nucleotides read TGTGCCAGCAGATCGACTAGCGGGAGAAGAACCGGGGAGCTGTTTTTT. The full variable domain, in which reference TRBV2 and TRBJ2-2 provide the parts outside the CDR3, is EPEVTQTPSHQVTQMGQEVILRCVPISNHLYFYWYRQILGQKVEFLVSFYNNEISEKSEIFDDQFSVERPDGSNFTLKIRSTKLEDSAMYFCASRSTSGRRTGELFFGEGSRLTVL.

The chain uses TRBV28 and TRBJ1-2; 8 bases line up with TRBD1. Germline lookup yields CDR1 MDHEN and CDR2 SYDVKM. V shed 8 bases, J shed 5 bases, and the junction held 16 bases outside the gene matches. The length of the CDR3 is 16 residues. CDR3 coding DNA: TGTGCCAGCCTCCCGGGACAGGCCGGGGTCATTTATGGCTACACCTTC. This encodes CASLPGQAGVIYGYTF.

This clone has a handful of counts. The chain carries TRBV6-6 and TRBJ2-6, with D perhaps assigned TRBD1 or TRBD2 (5 bases each). Germline CDR1 MNHNY, CDR2 SVGAGI (reference sequence). V gave up 3 bases and J gave up 4 bases, with 7 bases separating them. The CDR3 contains 14 residues. The CDR3 nucleotides read TGTGCCAGCAGTTATGAGGGGGGGGCCAACGTCCTGACTTTC. Its protein is CASSYEGGANVLTF.

The V call is TRBV2, the J call TRBJ2-6, with D perhaps matching TRBD1 (5 bases). With 3 bases removed from V and 0 bases from J, the gap between germline ends came to 6 bases. The germline V gene has CDR1 SNHLY and CDR2 FYNNEI. This CDR3 spans 15 amino acids. CDR3 residues: CASSEGRSGANVLTF. Written as DNA, the CDR3 is TGTGCCAGCAGTGAGGGGCGCTCTGGGGCCAACGTCCTGACTTTC. Variable domain in full (rest from reference TRBV2 and TRBJ2-6): EPEVTQTPSHQVTQMGQEVILRCVPISNHLYFYWYRQILGQKVEFLVSFYNNEISEKSEIFDDQFSVERPDGSNFTLKIRSTKLEDSAMYFCASSEGRSGANVLTFGAGSRLTVL.

DNA for the CDR3: TGCAGTACCGCCCTGGGCAATGAGCAGTTCTTC. It is translated as CSTALGNEQFF. This rearrangement joins TRBV20-1 to TRBJ2-1; D is ambiguous. CDR3 size: 11 residues. Looked up from germline, CDR1 is DFQATT and CDR2 is SNEGSKA (reference sequence). Trimming took 8 bases from V and 6 from J, leaving 11 bases between them.

This rearrangement joins TRBV6-5 to TRBJ2-3, with TRBD1 matching 8 bases. This CDR3 is built from 14 residues. Germline V gene lookup returns CDR1 MNHEY and CDR2 SVGAGI. V gave up 5 bases and J gave up 4 bases; unmatched junction bases: 5. This chain's CDR3 is CASSPQGAPDTQYF. The CDR3 DNA sequence: TGTGCCAGCAGTCCTCAGGGGGCTCCAGATACGCAGTATTTT.

This clone has just a few counts. The chain joins TRBV30 to TRBJ2-2; 10 bases line up with TRBD1. CDR1 and CDR2 from the germline V gene are GTSNPN and SVGIG (reference sequence). With 8 bases clipped from V and 6 bases from J, the junction kept 12 bases outside the gene matches. The CDR3 is made up of 15 amino acids. CDR3 sequence (DNA): TGTGCCGCACAGCCGGGACAGGGGCTTTCCGGGGAGCTGTTTTTT. Translating it yields CAAQPGQGLSGELFF.

V and J are TRBV10-3 and TRBJ2-2; possibly TRBD1 for D (6 bases). V lost 6 bases and J 4 bases, leaving 12 bases between the germline ends. Germline V gene sequence: CDR1 ENHRY, CDR2 SYGVKD. The CDR3 consists of 14 residues. The CDR3 DNA follows: TGTGCCATCAGGGACACAGGGAGCACCGGGGAGCTGTTTTTT. Encoded protein: CAIRDTGSTGELFF.

The V call is TRBV6-5, the J call TRBJ2-7; 7 bases align to TRBD1. V shed 5 bases, J shed 3 bases, and the junction held 10 bases outside the gene matches. In germline, CDR1 is MNHEY, CDR2 SVGAGI. The CDR3 is 15 amino acids. CDR3 sequence: CASSRQGQPNYEQYF. DNA for the CDR3: TGTGCCAGCAGTCGGCAGGGACAGCCGAACTACGAGCAGTACTTC.

CDR3 nucleotides: TGCGCCAGCAGCTTGGTCAGAAATGCACCCCTCCACTTT. It yields the protein CASSLVRNAPLHF. V is TRBV5-1 and J is TRBJ1-6; D not resolved. In germline, CDR1 is SGHRS, CDR2 YFSETQ. Trimming removed 0 bases at V and 11 bases at J, with 9 bases between. CDR3 length: 13 residues.

CDR3 loop: CASSPGTGSYYEQYF. The CDR3 nucleotides read TGTGCCAGCAGCCCAGGGACAGGGTCCTACTACGAGCAGTACTTC. The chain recombines TRBV9 with TRBJ2-7, with 9 positions matching TRBD1. Looked up from germline, CDR1 is SGDLS and CDR2 is YYNGEE. CDR3 size: 15 residues. V was pared by 4 bases and J by 3 bases, with 8 bases of the junction left unmatched.

Only one count was recorded for this clone. This chain uses TRBV27 with TRBJ2-7; maybe TRBD2 (5 bases). V lost 2 bases and J 5 bases, leaving 22 bases between the germline ends. Per the germline V gene, CDR1 is MNHEY and CDR2 is SMNVEV (reference sequence). CDR3 length: 17 amino acids. The CDR3 nucleotides read TGTGCCAGCAGTTTAAGAGTAGGGCGGGCAGCTCGGAACGAGCAGTACTTC. The encoded protein is CASSLRVGRAARNEQYF.

V gene TRBV10-3 combines with J gene TRBJ1-1; D might be TRBD1 (5 bases). The germline V gene has CDR1 ENHRY and CDR2 SYGVKD. The CDR3 sequence is 13 residues long. The V end lost 8 bases, the J end lost 0 bases, and 10 bases lay between the germline ends. CDR3 DNA sequence: TGTGCCATCCAAGCAGGGTTGAACACTGAAGCTTTCTTT. This translates into CAIQAGLNTEAFF.

The chain links TRBV18 to TRBJ2-2; TRBD1 aligns across 8 bases. Germline V lookup: CDR1 KGHSH, CDR2 LQKENI. V lost 3 bases and J lost 2; bases outside the gene matches: 2. The CDR3 length is 15 residues. CDR3 in amino acids: CASSPGQGNTGELFF. The CDR3 coding sequence is TGTGCCAGCTCACCCGGACAGGGAAACACCGGGGAGCTGTTTTTT.